The source of this TCR beta chain is a study of blood T cells in healthy people across ages. This clonotype was seen more than once but under ten times. A second 7 to 11 cycle PCR used barcoded and J-beta primers. Every sample produced at least 2.5 million CDR3-containing paired-end reads. TCRdb recomputed calls from the 5' RACE reads with MiXCR, one row per CDR3 protein. The data contain approximately 780,000 distinct CDR3 sequences, roughly 24% of them singletons. Trimming took 3 bases from V and 4 from J; bases not matched to a gene: 2. The length of the CDR3 is 15 residues. These data are also associated with another study on T cells of mothers and their children. That source reports: Related and unrelated pairs show TCR recombination output that thymic selection shapes similarly. Slightly, though not significantly, more overlap was seen in related than in unrelated mother-child pairs.

The TCR originated in a boy aged 5 to 17 in good health. The V and J genes are TRBV12-3 or TRBV12-4 and TRBJ2-3; 12 positions match TRBD2. Specimen: blood. The CDR3 here is CASSFSSGGADTQYF. The CDR3 nucleotides are TGTGCCAGCAGTTTTTCTAGCGGGGGGGCAGATACGCAGTATTTT.